The TCR beta chain under discussion was sequenced for a study of T cell changes during pregnancy in multiple sclerosis. Here immunoSEQ multiplex PCR was the method, and the copy in TCRdb shows in-frame clones only, minus some. The repertoire includes approximately 90,000 clones, more than 85% of them detected once, and approximately 0.97% sits in the top ten. CDR3 length equals 13 residues. CDR1 is SGDLS and CDR2 is YYNGEE in the germline V gene. V was shortened by 7 bases and J by 0 bases, with 5 bases between the two germline ends. The chain joins TRBV9 to TRBJ2-6; D unclear. The source material was peripheral blood, sampled before pregnancy. This sequence originates from a female donor with multiple sclerosis, enrolled in a pregnancy study. This chain's CDR3 is CASRSSGANVLTF. The CDR3 nucleotides are TGTGCCAGCCGGAGCTCTGGGGCCAACGTCCTGACTTTC.